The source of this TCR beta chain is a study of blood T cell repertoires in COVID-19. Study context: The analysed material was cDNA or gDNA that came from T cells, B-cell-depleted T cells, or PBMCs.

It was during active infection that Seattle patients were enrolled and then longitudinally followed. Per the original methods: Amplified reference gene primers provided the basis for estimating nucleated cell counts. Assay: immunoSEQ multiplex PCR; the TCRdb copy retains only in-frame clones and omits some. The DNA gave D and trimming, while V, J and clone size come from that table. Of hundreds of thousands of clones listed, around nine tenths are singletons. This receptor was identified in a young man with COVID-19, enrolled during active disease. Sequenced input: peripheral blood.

The CDR3 region is CASSQVLGDNSPLHF. The CDR3 DNA reads as TGTGCCAGCAGCCAAGTGTTAGGGGATAATTCACCCCTCCACTTT. The J gene is TRBJ1-6, the V gene TRBV3-1 (or the pseudogene TRBV3-2), with D possibly TRBD1 on 5 matching bases. V gave up 1 base and J gave up 5 bases, with 9 bases separating them. Germline CDR1 is LGHDT and CDR2 is YNNKEL (reference sequence). The CDR3 has 15 residues.